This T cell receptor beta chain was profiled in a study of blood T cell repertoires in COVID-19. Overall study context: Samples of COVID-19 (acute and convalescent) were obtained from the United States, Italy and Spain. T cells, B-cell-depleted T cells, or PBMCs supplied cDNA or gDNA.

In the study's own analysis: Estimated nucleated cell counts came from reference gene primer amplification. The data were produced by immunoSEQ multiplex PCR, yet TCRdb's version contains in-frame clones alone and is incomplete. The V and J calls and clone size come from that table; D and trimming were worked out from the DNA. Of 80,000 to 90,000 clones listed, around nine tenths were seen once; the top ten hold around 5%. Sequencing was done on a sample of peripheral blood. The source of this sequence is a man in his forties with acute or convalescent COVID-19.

For the CDR3, the DNA is TGTGCCAGCAGCGTATCGAGGGGACTAGCGGGATTTTCCGGGGAGCTGTTTTTT. Encoded protein: CASSVSRGLAGFSGELFF. This chain connects TRBV9 to TRBJ2-2; TRBD2 agrees at 13 bases. The germline CDR1 and CDR2 sequences are SGDLS and YYNGEE. This CDR3 comprises 18 residues. Unmatched junction bases numbered 9, after V lost 1 base and J lost 6 bases.